This TCR beta chain was observed in a study of T cells in Graves' hyperthyroidism and ophthalmopathy. Whole-study results and caveats: Blood held most thyroid clonotypes expanded above 0.001 frequency. Ophthalmopathy was separated from stable hyperthyroidism by a 13 V-J model.

Germline V lookup: CDR1 LGHNA, CDR2 YNFKEQ. The CDR3 has 12 residues. Trimming left V 0 bases short and J 8 bases short, with 7 bases between. RNA transcripts were the template for amplifying TCR beta CDR3 regions. TCR CDR3 underwent first-round RT-PCR with the HTBI primer set. TCRdb re-derived calls from the multiplex PCR reads in MiXCR, one entry per CDR3 protein. The data hold about 640,000 distinct CDR3 sequences, with around 20% observed a single time. This clonotype was observed a single time. Its matching antigen is unknown. The chain joins TRBV4-2 to TRBJ1-2; no reliable D call. Source material: blood. The source is a man younger than 45 with Graves' ophthalmopathy. Written as DNA, the CDR3 is TGTGCCAGCAGCCAAGATCAAGAGGGCTACACCTTC. As protein: CASSQDQEGYTF.